This T cell receptor beta chain is drawn from a study of blood T cell repertoires in COVID-19. Study-level background: Sample material is recorded as cDNA or gDNA derived from T cells, B-cell-depleted T cells, or PBMCs.

TCRdb's copy holds only in-frame clones and misses some; the assay was immunoSEQ multiplex PCR. The data hold under 400,000 clones, with 70% to 90% observed a single time. This CDR3 comprises 15 residues. The junction had 8 bases not matched to a gene; V was cut back by 6 bases and J by 6 bases. Germline V gene data show CDR1 as SNHLY and CDR2 as FYNNEI. The Seattle site enrolled patients during active infection and followed them longitudinally. V and J are TRBV2 and TRBJ1-5, with TRBD1 matching 10 bases. This sequence originates from a woman aged 30 to 39 with COVID-19, enrolled during active disease. Sequencing input: peripheral blood. CDR3: CASRGTGENSQPQHF. CDR3 nucleotide sequence: TGTGCCAGCAGGGGGACAGGGGAGAACAGTCAGCCCCAGCATTTT.